This T cell receptor beta chain was recovered during a study of blood T cell repertoires in COVID-19. Looking at the study overall: The United States, Italy and Spain supplied acute and convalescent COVID-19 samples. T cells, B-cell-depleted T cells, or PBMCs provided the cDNA or gDNA that served as material.

As handled by the study authors: The assay estimated nucleated cells by amplifying reference gene primers. Using immunoSEQ multiplex PCR, the repertoire was profiled, and TCRdb retains in-frame clones only, with some absent. Clonal size and the V and J genes are those of that table, whereas D and trimming came from the DNA. The repertoire holds over 300,000 clones, with about 82% as singletons. Sample: peripheral blood. This clonotype originated in a human donor in a cohort sampled during active COVID-19.

The CDR3 spells CASSLSGGTNEQYF. CDR3 in DNA: TGTGCCAGCAGCTTATCGGGCGGGACCAACGAGCAGTACTTC. The rearrangement uses TRBV7-9 and TRBJ2-7; a possible D gene is TRBD2 (6 bases). V was shortened by 2 bases and J by 5 bases, with 13 bases between the two germline ends. Germline V gene lookup returns CDR1 SEHNR and CDR2 FQNEAQ (reference sequence). There are 14 residues in the CDR3.